This TCR beta chain was sequenced during a study of CD8+ T cells in alopecia areata. Study-level information: A regimen of oral tofacitinib, 5 to 10 mg twice daily, was given to treated patients. Study results and caveats: Although TCR sharing was seen in mice, sharing across patients was less clear, possibly for HLA-related reasons.

Alopecia areata patients gave lesional scalp punch biopsies and peripheral blood samples. cDNA serving as the sequencing template came from extracted, reverse transcribed RNA. Sequenced by immunoSEQ multiplex PCR; TCRdb stores in-frame clones only, minus some. Found here are roughly 130,000 clones, around 60% of them singletons; the top ten hold roughly 4.5%. With regard to this clone: What it recognizes is unknown.

Trimming removed 4 bases from V and 2 bases from J; junction bases left unmatched: 3. The germline V gene has CDR1 SGHDT and CDR2 YYEEEE. The CDR3 contains 15 residues. The source is a human donor with alopecia areata. The input for sequencing was CD4+ T cells sorted from blood, taken at week 0. The rearrangement links TRBV5-6 to TRBJ2-6, with 7 bases matching TRBD2. This CDR3 reads CASSRGRAGANVLTF. The DNA for the CDR3 is TGTGCCAGCAGCCGTGGGAGGGCTGGGGCCAACGTCCTGACTTTC.